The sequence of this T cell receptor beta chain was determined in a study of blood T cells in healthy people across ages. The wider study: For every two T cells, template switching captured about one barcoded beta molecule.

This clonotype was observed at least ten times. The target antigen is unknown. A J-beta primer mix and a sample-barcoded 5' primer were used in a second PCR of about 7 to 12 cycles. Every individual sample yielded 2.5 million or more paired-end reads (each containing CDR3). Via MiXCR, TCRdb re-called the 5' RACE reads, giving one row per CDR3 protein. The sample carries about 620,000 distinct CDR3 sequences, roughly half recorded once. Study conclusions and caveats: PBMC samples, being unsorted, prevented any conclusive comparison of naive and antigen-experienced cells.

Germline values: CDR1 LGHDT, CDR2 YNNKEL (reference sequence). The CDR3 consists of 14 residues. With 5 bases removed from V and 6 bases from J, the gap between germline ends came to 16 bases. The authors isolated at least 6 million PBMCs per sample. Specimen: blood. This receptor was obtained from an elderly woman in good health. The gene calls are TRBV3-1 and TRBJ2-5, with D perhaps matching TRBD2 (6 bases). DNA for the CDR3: TGTGCCAGCAGCTACGGGACTTACGGGAAGACCCAGTACTTC. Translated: CASSYGTYGKTQYF.